What follows is one T cell receptor beta chain and its context. Molecular barcoded adaptors covering alpha/delta and beta/gamma chains were used on approximately 440 ng RNA. Each CDR3 protein gets one entry after TCRdb re-called the reads with MiXCR. The sample lists some 24,000 distinct CDR3 sequences, around a fifth occurring once. Per germline, CDR1 DFQATT and CDR2 SNEGSKA (reference sequence). V was trimmed by 3 bases and J by 3 bases, leaving 10 bases between them. The CDR3 is made up of 13 amino acids. This entry belongs to a study of read filtering for tumor transcriptome and immune sequencing.

Sequencing was done on a sample of a population of CD138-negative cells sorted from bone marrow. The genes are TRBV20-1 and TRBJ2-3; D not certain. The source is a donor aged 40 or over with multiple myeloma. The CDR3 sequence is CSARSALTDTQYF. CDR3 in DNA: TGCAGTGCTAGGAGTGCTCTTACAGATACGCAGTATTTT.